This T cell receptor (beta chain) originates from a study of metastatic and nonmetastatic thyroid tumors. In the authors' workflow: What underpinned the distant-metastasis classifier for papillary thyroid cancer was the set of CDR3 differences across clinicopathological groups. TCRdb recomputed clones from the PCR reads via MiXCR. TCRdb, not the authors, supplied the V and J calls. The table includes some 84,000 clones, 8.6% detected once. Every patient was untreated before thyroid surgery. Details on this clone: The antigen is unknown.

The CDR3 consists of 14 residues. V was clipped by 6 bases and J by 2 bases, with 13 bases between them. From germline, CDR1 is MNHNS and CDR2 SASEGT. Study-wide results and limits: Reports indicated that malignant thyroid tumors showed significantly higher TCR beta diversity than benign nodules did, in blood and tumor.

The chain uses TRBV6-1 and TRBJ2-5, with D possibly being TRBD1 (5 bases). This TCR derives from a female donor with papillary thyroid cancer or a benign thyroid nodule (not recorded which). Some clones in this sample may be carry-over from other donors' samples. Sequenced input: blood. CDR3 in DNA: TGTGCCAGCAGACCCCCGAGACAGCAAGAGACCCAGTACTTC. Translation: CASRPPRQQETQYF.